A selection of T cell receptor beta chains follows, all from one sample in a study of neoadjuvant anti-PD-1 for oral cavity cancer. Only in-frame clones appear in the TCRdb table, and some are missing; sequencing was by immunoSEQ multiplex PCR. The sample lists roughly 6,600 clones; 60% to 80% were seen once. Specimen: PBMCs, collected before nivolumab (anti-PD-1) treatment. The origin of the receptors is a person aged 35-79 years with oral cavity squamous cell carcinoma. The CDR3 runs from the conserved cysteine through the conserved F or W. The order of the fields is D gene, J gene, clone size, V gene, CDR3 protein, CDR3 DNA. A D gene is named only where the DNA matches it firmly. Size is stated for part of the rows, as once, few or many counts, or as a class when the clone is expanded.

NA,TRBJ1-4,NA,TRBV7-8,CASSLGNGPTNEKLFF,TGTGCCAGCAGCTTAGGAAACGGGCCAACTAATGAAAAACTGTTTTTT
TRBD1,TRBJ1-4,NA,TRBV10-2,CASRPGQINEKLFF,TGCGCCAGCAGACCGGGACAGATTAATGAAAAACTGTTTTTT
NA,TRBJ2-3,NA,TRBV6-6,CASSYGLQGSTDTQYF,TGTGCCAGCAGTTACGGTTTACAGGGTAGCACAGATACGCAGTATTTT
NA,TRBJ2-7,NA,TRBV10-3,CAISDRDRTNEQYF,TGTGCCATCAGTGACCGAGACAGAACGAACGAGCAGTACTTC
NA,TRBJ1-2,NA,TRBV2,CASSGDLRRPTYGYTF,TGTGCCAGCAGTGGGGACCTACGCAGGCCTACCTATGGCTACACCTTC
NA,TRBJ1-5,NA,TRBV28,CASKVTGRGNQPQHF,TGTGCCAGCAAGGTTACGGGACGGGGTAATCAGCCCCAGCATTTT
TRBD2,TRBJ2-3,NA,TRBV10-1,CASSQTGTSNTDTQYF,TGCGCCAGCAGCCAAACCGGGACTAGCAACACAGATACGCAGTATTTT
NA,TRBJ1-1,NA,TRBV6-6,CASSSQGGERAFF,TGTGCCAGCAGCTCCCAGGGAGGGGAGAGGGCTTTCTTT
TRBD2,TRBJ2-5,once,TRBV28,CASSPGLAATQYF,TGTGCCAGCAGTCCTGGACTAGCAGCGACCCAGTACTTC
NA,TRBJ1-3,NA,TRBV7-9,CASSSPSGSGNTIYF,TGTGCCAGCAGCTCTCCGTCCGGCTCTGGAAACACCATATATTTT
NA,TRBJ2-5,NA,TRBV5-1,CASSLEEGAWETQYF,TGCGCCAGCAGCTTGGAGGAGGGTGCATGGGAGACCCAGTACTTC
NA,TRBJ1-5,once,TRBV19,CASSVGEVYRLGNQPQHF,TGTGCCAGTAGTGTCGGGGAGGTTTATCGGTTAGGGAATCAGCCCCAGCATTTT
NA,TRBJ1-2,NA,TRBV4-3,CASSHRTEGDGYTF,TGCGCCAGCAGCCACCGGACGGAAGGAGATGGCTACACCTTC
TRBD2,TRBJ2-3,NA,TRBV6-4,CASSRLAGVTDTQYF,TGTGCCAGCAGTCGACTAGCGGGGGTCACAGATACGCAGTATTTT
NA,TRBJ2-5,once,TRBV7-2,CASTLGGLTETQYF,TGTGCCAGCACCTTAGGAGGGCTCACAGAGACCCAGTACTTC